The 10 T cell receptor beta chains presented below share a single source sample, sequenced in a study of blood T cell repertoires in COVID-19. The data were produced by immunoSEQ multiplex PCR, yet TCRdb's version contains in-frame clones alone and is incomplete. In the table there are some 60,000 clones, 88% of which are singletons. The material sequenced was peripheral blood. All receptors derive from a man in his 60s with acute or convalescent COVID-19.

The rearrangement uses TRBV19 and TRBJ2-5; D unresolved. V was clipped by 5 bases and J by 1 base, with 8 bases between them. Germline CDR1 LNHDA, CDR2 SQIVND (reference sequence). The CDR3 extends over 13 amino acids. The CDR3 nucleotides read TGTGCCAGTAGTGTCCGGGTCCAAGAGACCCAGTACTTC. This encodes CASSVRVQETQYF.

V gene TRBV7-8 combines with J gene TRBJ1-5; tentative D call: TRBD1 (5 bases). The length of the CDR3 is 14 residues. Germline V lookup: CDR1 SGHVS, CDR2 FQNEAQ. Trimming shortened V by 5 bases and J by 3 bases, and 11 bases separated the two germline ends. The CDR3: CASSPQGPNQPQHF. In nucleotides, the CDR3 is TGTGCCAGCAGCCCCCAGGGCCCCAATCAGCCCCAGCATTTT.

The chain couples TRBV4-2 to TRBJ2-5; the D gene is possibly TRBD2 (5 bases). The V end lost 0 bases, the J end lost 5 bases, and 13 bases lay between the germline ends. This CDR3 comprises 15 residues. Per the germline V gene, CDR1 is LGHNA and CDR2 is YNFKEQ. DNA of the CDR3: TGTGCCAGCAGCCAAGATCCCCCTAGCTGGGAGACCCAGTACTTC. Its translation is CASSQDPPSWETQYF.

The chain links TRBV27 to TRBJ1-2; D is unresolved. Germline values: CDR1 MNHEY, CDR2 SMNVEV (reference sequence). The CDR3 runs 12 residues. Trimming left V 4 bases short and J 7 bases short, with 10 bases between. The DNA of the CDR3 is TGTGCCAGCAGTTCGGACTGGTCTGGCTACACCTTC. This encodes CASSSDWSGYTF.

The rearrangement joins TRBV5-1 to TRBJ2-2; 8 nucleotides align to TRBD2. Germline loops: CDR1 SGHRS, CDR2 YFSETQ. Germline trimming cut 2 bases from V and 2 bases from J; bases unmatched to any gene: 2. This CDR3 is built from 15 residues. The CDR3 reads CASSFRTSNTGELFF. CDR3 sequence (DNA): TGCGCCAGCAGCTTCCGGACTAGCAACACCGGGGAGCTGTTTTTT.

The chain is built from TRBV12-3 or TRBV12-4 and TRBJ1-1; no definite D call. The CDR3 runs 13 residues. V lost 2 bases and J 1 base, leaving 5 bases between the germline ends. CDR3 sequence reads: CASSLTENTEAFF. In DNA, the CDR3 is TGTGCCAGCAGTTTAACAGAGAACACTGAAGCTTTCTTT.

CDR3 sequence (DNA): TGCGCCAGCAGCCAAGGGGGGACTAGCATCTCCTACGAGCAGTACTTC. Amino acids: CASSQGGTSISYEQYF. The chain has TRBV4-1 and TRBJ2-7; TRBD2 aligns across 9 bases. The junction had 4 bases not matched to a gene; V was cut back by 1 base and J by 0 bases. From germline, CDR1 is MGHRA and CDR2 YSYEKL. The CDR3 runs to 16 residues.

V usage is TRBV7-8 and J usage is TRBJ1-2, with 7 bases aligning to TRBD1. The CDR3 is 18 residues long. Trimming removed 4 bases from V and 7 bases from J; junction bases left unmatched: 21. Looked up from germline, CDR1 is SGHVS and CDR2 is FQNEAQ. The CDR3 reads CASSSREDRASPKLGYTF. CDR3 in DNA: TGTGCCAGCAGCTCGAGGGAAGACAGGGCCAGCCCCAAGCTTGGCTACACCTTC. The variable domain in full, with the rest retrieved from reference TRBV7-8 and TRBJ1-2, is GAGVSQSPRYKVAKRGQDVALRCDPISGHVSLFWYQQALGQGPEFLTYFQNEAQLDKSGLPSDRFFAERPEGSVSTLKIQRTQQEDSAVYLCASSSREDRASPKLGYTFGSGTRLTVV.

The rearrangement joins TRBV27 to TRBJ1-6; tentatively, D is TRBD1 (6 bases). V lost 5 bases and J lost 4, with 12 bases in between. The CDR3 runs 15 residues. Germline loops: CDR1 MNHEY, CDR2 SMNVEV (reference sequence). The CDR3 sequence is CASSDRTTYNSPLHF. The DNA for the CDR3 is TGTGCCAGCAGTGACAGGACGACTTATAATTCACCCCTCCACTTT.

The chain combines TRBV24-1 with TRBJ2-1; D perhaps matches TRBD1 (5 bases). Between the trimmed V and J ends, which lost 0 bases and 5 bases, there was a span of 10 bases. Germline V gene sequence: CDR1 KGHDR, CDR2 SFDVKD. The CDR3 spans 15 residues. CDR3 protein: CATSDLQGQHNEQFF. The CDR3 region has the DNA TGTGCCACCAGTGATTTGCAGGGTCAGCACAATGAGCAGTTCTTC.